These 17 T cell receptor beta chains were sequenced from one sample in a study of identical twins. TCRdb redid the calling of the 5' RACE reads with MiXCR, one entry per CDR3 protein. The sample contains around 160,000 distinct CDR3 sequences, around 3.6% of which appear only once. Sequences were obtained from memory T cells sorted from blood. Receptor source: a young man in good health.

The chain employs TRBV30 and TRBJ1-5; TRBD1 is a possible D gene (5 bases). Per germline, CDR1 GTSNPN and CDR2 SVGIG (reference sequence). V was clipped by 6 bases and J by 4 bases, with 13 bases between them. The CDR3 covers 13 residues. The CDR3 nucleotides are TGTGCCTGCGGTGGGGGGGGAAATCAGCCCCAGCATTTT. Translating it yields CACGGGGNQPQHF.

On this clonotype itself: This may arise from a read error, as a much more abundant clone is one base away. This chain connects TRBV7-2 to TRBJ2-1, with D possibly being TRBD1 or TRBD2 (5 bases each). The CDR3 runs to 14 residues. Germline CDR1 SGHTA, CDR2 FQGNSA. The V end lost 5 bases, the J end lost 7 bases, and 15 bases lay between the germline ends. Here the CDR3 reads CASSLGAVLNEQFF. The CDR3, as DNA: TGTGCCAGCAGCCTCGGGGCGGTATTAAATGAGCAGTTCTTC. The full variable domain, in which reference TRBV7-2 and TRBJ2-1 provide the parts outside the CDR3, is GAGVSQSPSNKVTEKGKDVELRCDPISGHTALYWYRQSLGQGLEFLIYFQGNSAPDKSGLPSDRFSAERTGGSVSTLTIQRTQQEDSAVYLCASSLGAVLNEQFFGPGTRLTVL.

This clonotype was seen a handful of times. This chain joins TRBV7-9 and TRBJ2-1; 10 nucleotides agree with TRBD2. V shed 7 bases, J shed 8 bases, and the junction held 8 bases outside the gene matches. The CDR3 spans 14 residues. CDR1 and CDR2 from the germline V gene are SEHNR and FQNEAQ (reference sequence). CDR3 residues: CASTGTSDLDEQFF. Written as DNA, the CDR3 is TGTGCCAGCACCGGGACTAGCGACTTGGATGAGCAGTTCTTC.

V is TRBV11-3 and J is TRBJ2-2; D is possibly TRBD2 (5 bases). Germline lookup yields CDR1 SGHNT and CDR2 YENEEA. The length of the CDR3 is 14 residues. The germline V and J ends were trimmed by 2 bases and 4 bases, with 8 bases remaining between them. CDR3 nucleotide sequence: TGTGCCAGCAGCTTATTGGACTCCACCGGGGAGCTGTTTTTT. Translation gives CASSLLDSTGELFF.

This clonotype was detected many times. The chain links TRBV20-1 to TRBJ2-2; TRBD1 matches 8 bases. The CDR3 extends over 17 amino acids. J was trimmed by 4 bases and V by 2 bases; bases with no gene match: 12. Germline loops: CDR1 DFQATT, CDR2 SNEGSKA (reference sequence). CDR3 nucleotides: TGCAGTGCTAGACGAACCAGGGGGCGTGAAGGCACCGGGGAGCTGTTTTTT. It encodes CSARRTRGREGTGELFF.

This clonotype was observed at least ten times. The chain carries TRBV11-2 and TRBJ2-3, with a weak D call TRBD1 (5 bases). Germline V CDR1 and CDR2: SGHAT, FQNNGV. The CDR3 extends over 16 amino acids. Trimming removed 5 bases from V and 6 bases from J, with 21 bases in between. The CDR3 region has the DNA TGTGCCAGCAGCCGAGCCCAACAGGCCCTCGGGGATACGCAGTATTTT. It specifies CASSRAQQALGDTQYF.

This clonotype has at least ten counts. The gene calls are TRBV12-3 or TRBV12-4 and TRBJ2-7; 9 bases line up with TRBD1. V gave up 2 bases and J gave up 4 bases; unmatched junction bases: 6. The CDR3 totals 15 residues. CDR3 bases: TGTGCCAGCAGTTTATCTCGCGACAGGGGGTACGAGCAGTACTTC. Amino acid sequence: CASSLSRDRGYEQYF.

This clonotype was seen repeatedly, ten times or more. J is TRBJ2-2 and V is TRBV28, with TRBD1 as a possible D gene (5 bases). The germline V and J ends were trimmed by 4 bases and 6 bases, with 15 bases remaining between them. The CDR3 is made up of 15 amino acids. Germline loops: CDR1 MDHEN, CDR2 SYDVKM. The CDR3 sequence: CASSSTALGSGELFF. The CDR3 DNA reads TGTGCCAGCAGTTCGACAGCGCTCGGTTCCGGGGAGCTGTTTTTT.

This clonotype was counted many times. The gene calls are TRBV6-2 or TRBV6-3 and TRBJ2-3; TRBD2 agrees at 9 bases. The V gene's germline CDR1 is MNHEY and CDR2 SVGEGT. V lost 4 bases to trimming and J lost 4 bases; unmatched junction nucleotides: 3. This CDR3 region has 14 residues. CDR3 nucleotide sequence: TGTGCCAGCAGTTCGGGACTAGCAGCAGATACGCAGTATTTT. Its protein product is CASSSGLAADTQYF.

In its sample, this clonotype was seen many times. The chain couples TRBV29-1 to TRBJ2-7; 9 bases map to TRBD1. Per germline, CDR1 SQVTM and CDR2 ANQGSEA. V gave up 4 bases and J gave up 5 bases; unmatched junction bases: 9. The CDR3 has 14 amino acids. CDR3 sequence reads: CSVGTGAISDEQYF. CDR3 DNA: TGCAGCGTTGGGACAGGGGCAATTTCCGACGAGCAGTACTTC.

In its sample, this clonotype was seen many times. J is TRBJ1-1 and V is TRBV6-5; unclear D gene. V lost 2 bases to trimming and J lost 3 bases, with 7 bases between them. The CDR3 sequence is 13 residues long. From germline, CDR1 is MNHEY and CDR2 SVGAGI. This chain's CDR3 is CASSYGEDTEAFF. CDR3 bases: TGTGCCAGCAGTTACGGGGAGGACACTGAAGCTTTCTTT.

There are many counts of this clonotype. This chain joins TRBV30 and TRBJ2-1; 8 bases align to TRBD2. J was trimmed by 2 bases and V by 1 base; bases with no gene match: 10. CDR1 is GTSNPN, CDR2 SVGIG, per germline (reference sequence). The CDR3 consists of 17 residues. CDR3 amino acids: CAWSGPGTRHTYNEQFF. CDR3 nucleotides: TGTGCCTGGAGTGGACCCGGGACTAGGCATACCTACAATGAGCAGTTCTTC.

In this sample, this clonotype turned up many times. The V call is TRBV29-1, the J call TRBJ2-3; D not certain. The CDR3 totals 13 residues. The V gene lost 4 bases and the J gene lost 5 bases, with 13 bases spanning the gap. From germline, CDR1 is SQVTM and CDR2 ANQGSEA. The CDR3 reads CSVARGVRDTQYF. In DNA, the CDR3 is TGCAGCGTTGCCCGAGGTGTTAGAGATACGCAGTATTTT.

The V call is TRBV7-8, the J call TRBJ2-7, with D unresolved. V lost 4 bases to trimming and J lost 2 bases, with 12 bases between them. Germline-derived CDR1 and CDR2 are SGHVS and FQNEAQ. The CDR3 covers 14 residues. CDR3 nucleotides: TGTGCCAGCAGCTCTCGGAAGGGCACCTACGAGCAGTACGTC. As protein: CASSSRKGTYEQYV.

The gene calls are TRBV14 and TRBJ2-6; D is unresolved. The CDR3 is made up of 17 amino acids. The V gene lost 0 bases and the J gene lost 2 bases, with 11 bases spanning the gap. Germline CDR1 SGHDN, CDR2 FVKESK. CDR3 region: CASSQELGVAGANVLTF. The CDR3 DNA reads as TGTGCCAGCAGCCAAGAATTGGGTGTTGCTGGGGCCAACGTCCTGACTTTC.

There are many counts of this clonotype. J is TRBJ2-1 and V is TRBV5-6; TRBD2 matches at 9 bases. The germline gives CDR1 SGHDT, CDR2 YYEEEE. The J segment lost 7 bases and the V segment lost 1 base, leaving 12 bases of the junction unmatched. There are 17 residues in the CDR3. CDR3 in DNA: TGTGCCAGCAGCTTGAGCCGGATAGCGGGAGTCGGGAATGAGCAGTTCTTC. Amino acids: CASSLSRIAGVGNEQFF.

This clonotype was detected ten times or more. The chain employs TRBV18 and TRBJ2-1, with TRBD1 matching over 8 bases. V was pared by 5 bases and J by 9 bases, with 12 bases of the junction left unmatched. This CDR3 comprises 15 residues. Germline CDR1 reads KGHSH; CDR2 reads LQKENI. CDR3 in DNA: TGTGCCAGCTCAGCAGTCGCCCAGGGGGCCCGTGAGCAGTTCTTC. As protein: CASSAVAQGAREQFF. Filled out from reference TRBV18 and TRBJ2-1, the complete variable domain reads NAGVMQNPRHLVRRRGQEARLRCSPMKGHSHVYWYRQLPEEGLKFMVYLQKENIIDESGMPKERFSAEFPKEGPSILRIQQVVRGDSAAYFCASSAVAQGAREQFFGPGTRLTVL.